This note documents a single T cell receptor beta chain sequence. V gave up 4 bases and J gave up 0 bases, with 13 bases separating them. The CDR3 has 17 amino acids. The V gene's germline CDR1 is MNHEY and CDR2 SVGEGT. The data are from a study of blood T cell repertoires in COVID-19. As for the study in general: In each case, the material was cDNA or gDNA derived from T cells, B-cell-depleted T cells, or PBMCs.

Per the authors' pipeline: By means of reference gene primer amplification, nucleated cell counts were estimated. Profiled with immunoSEQ multiplex PCR; TCRdb holds only in-frame clones, not every one. The V and J calls and clone size were taken over from that table, and D and trimming were inferred from the DNA. The sample carries more than 25,000 clones, roughly 90% recorded once. The chain couples TRBV6-2 or TRBV6-3 to TRBJ2-6; tentative D call: TRBD1 (6 bases). Sequences were obtained from peripheral blood. The TCR originated in a woman aged 35 to 49 with active or convalescent COVID-19. CDR3 protein: CASSSTLGGSGANVLTF. Here the CDR3 DNA reads TGTGCCAGCAGTTCGACCTTAGGGGGCTCTGGGGCCAACGTCCTGACTTTC.